This T cell receptor (beta chain) was sequenced for a study of T cells and Merkel cell carcinoma outcomes. Generated by immunoSEQ multiplex PCR, the TCRdb table keeps only in-frame clones and is missing some. The sample contains around 15,000 clones, 80% to 90% of which appear only once. Worth noting for this clone: What it recognizes is unknown.

Germline values: CDR1 MNHNS, CDR2 SASEGT. The CDR3 sequence is 13 residues long. V was trimmed by 4 bases and J by 3 bases, leaving 7 bases between them. Study conclusions and caveats: Reportedly, T-cell repertoire with density predicts Merkel cell carcinoma outcomes.

V and J are TRBV6-1 and TRBJ1-5; D is unresolved. This sequence was found in a human donor with Merkel cell carcinoma. The sample comprised tumor tissue from Merkel cell carcinoma. The DNA of the CDR3 is TGTGCCAGCAGTGTAGCGATCAATCAGCCCCAGCATTTT. It yields the protein CASSVAINQPQHF.